This T cell receptor (beta chain) is from a study of cytomegalovirus exposure and HLA in healthy donors. Findings and caveats of the study: The authors confirmed in vitro that a few CMV-associated chains were specific for CMV antigens. As a later analysis showed, several of the most significant clusters appeared to be linked to common viral pathogens.

About this clone itself: The antigen is undetermined.

13 Jbeta primers and 60 Vbeta primers were used for the PCR. The table came from immunoSEQ multiplex PCR; TCRdb's copy has only in-frame clones and leaves some out. The table lists some 250,000 clones, 82% of them singletons, with roughly 5% in the top ten. V shed 8 bases and J shed 1 base, with 12 bases lying between them. CDR3 length equals 15 residues. The germline V gene has CDR1 MNHNY and CDR2 SVGAGI (reference sequence). The chain joins TRBV6-6 to TRBJ1-6; weak D call: TRBD1 (5 bases). The source of this sequence is a woman between 35 and 50 years old in good health and CMV-seropositive. The sequenced sample was PBMCs. The CDR3 is CASRDQGSYNSPLHF. The CDR3 DNA reads TGTGCCAGCCGAGACCAGGGTTCCTATAATTCACCCCTCCACTTT.